The 21 T cell receptor beta chains below come from one sample, sequenced in a study of blood T cell repertoires in COVID-19. The table came from immunoSEQ multiplex PCR; TCRdb's copy has only in-frame clones and leaves some out. Here the sample spans about 86,000 clones, around four fifths being singletons. Sequencing used peripheral blood. The receptors come from a man aged 50 to 60 with acute or convalescent COVID-19.

CDR3 bases: TGTGCCAGCTCACCCCCCCGGGACTACAACACAGATACGCAGTATTTT. Protein product: CASSPPRDYNTDTQYF. The chain joins TRBV18 to TRBJ2-3; 7 nucleotides align to TRBD2. V was clipped by 3 bases and J by 2 bases; unmatched bases: 8. The CDR3 totals 16 residues. Germline V gene data show CDR1 as KGHSH and CDR2 as LQKENI.

The chain combines TRBV19 with TRBJ1-3, with 7 bases identical to TRBD1. V shed 4 bases and J 0 bases; nucleotides not matched to a gene: 15. Germline V gene data show CDR1 as LNHDA and CDR2 as SQIVND (reference sequence). The CDR3 has 19 amino acids. Written as DNA, the CDR3 is TGTGCCAGTAGTACTTTACGGGACAGTGGTACATTCTCTGGAAACACCATATATTTT. It codes for CASSTLRDSGTFSGNTIYF.

This rearrangement joins TRBV24-1 to TRBJ2-7; 12 nucleotides align to TRBD1. Germline trimming cut 3 bases from V and 5 bases from J; bases unmatched to any gene: 4. Germline V gene lookup returns CDR1 KGHDR and CDR2 SFDVKD. CDR3 length: 15 amino acids. In DNA form, the CDR3 reads TGTGCCACCAGTGATGCGGGACAGGGGGCGGACGAGCAGTACTTC. Amino acid sequence: CATSDAGQGADEQYF.

The rearrangement links TRBV6-5 to TRBJ1-6, with 10 bases aligning to TRBD1. The CDR3 is made up of 15 amino acids. The V segment lost 6 bases and the J segment 5 bases; nucleotides outside the gene matches: 4. Germline V gene lookup returns CDR1 MNHEY and CDR2 SVGAGI. The DNA of the CDR3 is TGTGCCAGCAGCACGACAGGGGGCGATAATTCACCCCTCCACTTT. It codes for CASSTTGGDNSPLHF.

This clone was detected only once. The CDR3: CASSRAFSSYNEQFF. The CDR3, as DNA: TGTGCCAGCAGCAGGGCCTTTAGCTCCTACAATGAGCAGTTCTTC. The chain couples TRBV2 to TRBJ2-1; D is perhaps TRBD1 (5 bases). Trimming removed 6 bases from V and 0 bases from J, with 12 bases in between. The CDR3 length is 15 residues. The germline gives CDR1 SNHLY, CDR2 FYNNEI.

This chain links TRBV23-1 with TRBJ2-7; 7 bases map to TRBD1. TRBV23-1 counts as an open reading frame of uncertain function. Trimming cost V 1 base and J 0 bases; bases outside gene matches: 9. CDR3 length: 17 amino acids. CDR3 sequence reads: CASSQCTQGVSSYEQYF. The CDR3 nucleotides read TGCGCCAGCAGTCAATGCACCCAGGGGGTGAGCTCCTACGAGCAGTACTTC.

This chain uses TRBV7-2 with TRBJ2-3; tentatively, D is TRBD1 (6 bases). V gave up 0 bases and J gave up 4 bases, with 14 bases separating them. CDR3 length: 16 amino acids. Germline V lookup: CDR1 SGHTA, CDR2 FQGNSA. CDR3 in amino acids: CASSLAAPGQADTQYF. The CDR3 region has the DNA TGTGCCAGCAGCTTAGCCGCCCCGGGACAAGCAGATACGCAGTATTTT.

The chain combines TRBV28 with TRBJ1-3; D remains ambiguous. The CDR3 covers 16 residues. Germline values: CDR1 MDHEN, CDR2 SYDVKM. The V end lost 4 bases, the J end lost 0 bases, and 13 bases lay between the germline ends. DNA for the CDR3: TGTGCCAGCAGTTCGCCGCTCAGTGGCTCTGGAAACACCATATATTTT. This sequence encodes CASSSPLSGSGNTIYF.

The V call is TRBV19, the J call TRBJ2-7; D is possibly TRBD2 (5 bases). This CDR3 has 15 amino acids. V dropped 5 bases and J dropped 1 base, with 15 bases sitting between them. From germline, CDR1 is LNHDA and CDR2 SQIVND (reference sequence). The CDR3 DNA is TGTGCCAGTAGTCCCCAGACGGGGAGTTCCTACGAGCAGTACTTC. As protein: CASSPQTGSSYEQYF.

By share of the sample, this clone is medium-sized (0.01 to 0.1%). The V and J genes are TRBV19 and TRBJ1-2; 8 nucleotides agree with TRBD1. Germline CDR1 reads LNHDA; CDR2 reads SQIVND (reference sequence). Germline trimming cut 4 bases from V and 2 bases from J; bases unmatched to any gene: 9. CDR3 size: 16 residues. The CDR3 DNA reads as TGTGCCAGTAGTACCCTGAGGGACAGGCGCAACTATGGCTACACCTTC. Translated, it gives CASSTLRDRRNYGYTF.

CDR3 residues: CATSEGAGTGASYGYTF. For the CDR3, the DNA is TGTGCCACCAGTGAGGGAGCCGGGACAGGGGCTTCATATGGCTACACCTTC. The J gene is TRBJ1-2, the V gene TRBV24-1, with 10 positions matching TRBD1. Trimming took 4 bases from V and 5 from J; bases not matched to a gene: 12. Germline V gives CDR1 KGHDR, CDR2 SFDVKD. This CDR3 has 17 residues.

The chain carries TRBV7-2 and TRBJ1-1; D unclear. The CDR3 consists of 15 residues. V was cut by 1 base and J by 4 bases, with 13 bases left in between. Germline V gene sequence: CDR1 SGHTA, CDR2 FQGNSA. This CDR3 is CASSLVEGLGTEAFF. The CDR3 bases are TGTGCCAGCAGCTTAGTTGAGGGCTTGGGCACTGAAGCTTTCTTT.

The chain combines TRBV15 with TRBJ1-4; D not certain. This CDR3 has 16 amino acids. The germline CDR1 and CDR2 sequences are LNHNV and YYDKDF (reference sequence). The V end was cut by 1 base, the J end by 7 bases, with 16 bases between. The CDR3 DNA reads TGTGCCACCAGCAGAGGCCAGGCCATAGAGGGTGAAAAACTGTTTTTT. Translating gives CATSRGQAIEGEKLFF.

V and J are TRBV23-1 and TRBJ2-5; D gene uncertain. TRBV23-1 is an open reading frame whose function is uncertain. The CDR3 covers 15 residues. V lost 2 bases and J 3 bases, leaving 13 bases between the germline ends. The CDR3 reads CASSQINSLEETQYF. DNA for the CDR3: TGCGCCAGCAGTCAAATCAACAGTTTAGAAGAGACCCAGTACTTC.

The rearrangement links TRBV18 to TRBJ2-2, with D possibly matching TRBD2 (5 bases). V was shortened by 5 bases and J by 2 bases, with 6 bases between the two germline ends. The CDR3 length is 13 residues. Germline V gene data show CDR1 as KGHSH and CDR2 as LQKENI. DNA for the CDR3: TGTGCCAGCTCAACGGGAAACACCGGGGAGCTGTTTTTT. Translation: CASSTGNTGELFF.

V is TRBV13 and J is TRBJ2-5; TRBD1 might be the D (5 bases). The CDR3 totals 14 residues. Germline V lookup: CDR1 PRHDT, CDR2 FYEKMQ (reference sequence). V was cut by 2 bases and J by 6 bases, with 13 bases left in between. The CDR3 bases are TGTGCCAGCAGCTTAAGGGGTCCGGAAAAGACCCAGTACTTC. It yields the protein CASSLRGPEKTQYF.

The J gene is TRBJ2-1, the V gene TRBV24-1, with 14 bases aligning to TRBD2. The germline V gene has CDR1 KGHDR and CDR2 SFDVKD. V shed 3 bases, J shed 8 bases, and the junction held 8 bases outside the gene matches. The CDR3 is 17 amino acids. The CDR3 DNA sequence: TGTGCCACCAGTGATCTCGGGACTAGCGGGAGAAGAGATGAGCAGTTCTTC. Translating gives CATSDLGTSGRRDEQFF.

J is TRBJ1-2 and V is TRBV28, with TRBD1 matching 12 bases. V was clipped by 8 bases and J by 4 bases; unmatched bases: 8. Per germline, CDR1 MDHEN and CDR2 SYDVKM. The CDR3 has 15 amino acids. The CDR3 sequence: CASGTGGASSYGYTF. The DNA for the CDR3 is TGTGCCAGCGGGACAGGGGGCGCCTCGAGCTATGGCTACACCTTC.

This chain joins TRBV7-7 and TRBJ2-5; D possibly corresponds to TRBD1 (6 bases). Trimming removed 0 bases from V and 3 bases from J, with 8 bases in between. The CDR3 spans 14 residues. Germline-derived CDR1 and CDR2 are SSHAT and FNYEAQ (reference sequence). Here the CDR3 DNA reads TGTGCCAGCAGCTTAGCGGCAGGGGAAGAGACCCAGTACTTC. Its protein is CASSLAAGEETQYF.

V and J are TRBV25-1 and TRBJ1-2, with D hard to call. The CDR3 length is 15 residues. Germline-derived CDR1 and CDR2 are MGHDK and SYGVNS. Trimming stripped 3 bases from V and 2 bases from J, with 13 bases between. The CDR3 here is CASSEAQTLNYGYTF. In DNA form, the CDR3 reads TGTGCCAGCAGTGAGGCACAGACATTAAACTATGGCTACACCTTC.

This chain links TRBV12-3 or TRBV12-4 with TRBJ2-1; 7 positions agree with TRBD1. With 2 bases clipped from V and 7 bases from J, the junction kept 2 bases outside the gene matches. CDR3 length: 13 residues. The CDR3 loop is CASSLWDSNEQFF. The CDR3 coding sequence is TGTGCCAGCAGTTTATGGGACAGTAATGAGCAGTTCTTC.